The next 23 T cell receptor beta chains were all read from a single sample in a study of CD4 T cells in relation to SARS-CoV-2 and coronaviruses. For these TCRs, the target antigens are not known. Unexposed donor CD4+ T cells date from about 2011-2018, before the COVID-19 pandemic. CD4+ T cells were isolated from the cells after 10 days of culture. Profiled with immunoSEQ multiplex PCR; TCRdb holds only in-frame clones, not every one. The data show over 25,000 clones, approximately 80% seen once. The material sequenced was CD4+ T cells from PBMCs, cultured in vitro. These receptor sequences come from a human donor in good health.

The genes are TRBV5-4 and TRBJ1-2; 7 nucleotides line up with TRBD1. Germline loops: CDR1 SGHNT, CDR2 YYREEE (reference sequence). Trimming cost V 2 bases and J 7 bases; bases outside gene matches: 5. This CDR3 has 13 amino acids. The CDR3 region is CASSLVTGSGYTF. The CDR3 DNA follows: TGTGCCAGCAGCTTAGTGACAGGGAGTGGCTACACCTTC.

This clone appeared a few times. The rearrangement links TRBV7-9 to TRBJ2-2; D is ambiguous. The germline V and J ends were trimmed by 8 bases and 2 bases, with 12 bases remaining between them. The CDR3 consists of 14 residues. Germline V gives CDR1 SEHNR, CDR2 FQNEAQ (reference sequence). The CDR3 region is CASQVGANTGELFF. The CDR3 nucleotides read TGTGCCAGCCAGGTGGGCGCAAACACCGGGGAGCTGTTTTTT.

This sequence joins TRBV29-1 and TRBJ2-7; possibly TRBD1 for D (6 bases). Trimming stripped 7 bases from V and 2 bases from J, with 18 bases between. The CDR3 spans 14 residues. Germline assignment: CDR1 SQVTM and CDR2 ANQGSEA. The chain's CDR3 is CSAGTTGSPYEQYF. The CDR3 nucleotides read TGCAGCGCTGGCACGACAGGTAGCCCCTACGAGCAGTACTTC.

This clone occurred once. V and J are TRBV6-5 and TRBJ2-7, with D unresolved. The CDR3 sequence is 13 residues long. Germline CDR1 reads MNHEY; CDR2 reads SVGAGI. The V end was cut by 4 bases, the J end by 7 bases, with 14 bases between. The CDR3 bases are TGTGCCAGCAGTTTATGGGCCCTAGGGGAGCAGTACTTC. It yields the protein CASSLWALGEQYF.

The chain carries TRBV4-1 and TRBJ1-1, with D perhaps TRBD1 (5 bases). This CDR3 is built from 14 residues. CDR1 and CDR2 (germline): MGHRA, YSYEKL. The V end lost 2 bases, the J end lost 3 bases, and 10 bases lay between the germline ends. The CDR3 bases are TGCGCCAGCAGCCAAAGGGGCGAGGACACTGAAGCTTTCTTT. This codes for CASSQRGEDTEAFF.

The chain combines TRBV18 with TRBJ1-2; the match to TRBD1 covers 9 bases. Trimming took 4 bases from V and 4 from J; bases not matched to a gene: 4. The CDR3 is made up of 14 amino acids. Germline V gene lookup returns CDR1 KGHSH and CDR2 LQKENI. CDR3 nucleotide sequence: TGTGCCAGCTCACATGACAGGGGGGGCTATGGCTACACCTTC. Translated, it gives CASSHDRGGYGYTF.

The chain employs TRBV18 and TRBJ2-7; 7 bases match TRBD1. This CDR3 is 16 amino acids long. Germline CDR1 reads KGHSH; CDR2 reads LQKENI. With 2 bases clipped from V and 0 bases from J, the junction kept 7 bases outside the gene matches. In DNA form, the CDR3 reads TGTGCCAGCTCACCAAGTCGCGACAGGGTCTCCTACGAGCAGTACTTC. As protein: CASSPSRDRVSYEQYF.

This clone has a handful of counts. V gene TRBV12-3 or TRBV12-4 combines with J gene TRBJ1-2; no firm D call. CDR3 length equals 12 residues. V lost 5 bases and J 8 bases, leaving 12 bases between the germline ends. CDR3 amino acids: CASSHQTGGYTF. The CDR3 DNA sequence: TGTGCCAGCAGTCATCAGACTGGCGGCTACACCTTC.

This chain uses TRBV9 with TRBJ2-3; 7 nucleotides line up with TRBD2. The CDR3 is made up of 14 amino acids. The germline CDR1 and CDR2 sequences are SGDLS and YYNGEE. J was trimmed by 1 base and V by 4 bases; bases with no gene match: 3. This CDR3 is CASSSRGGTDTQYF. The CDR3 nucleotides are TGTGCCAGCAGCTCCCGGGGGGGCACAGATACGCAGTATTTT.

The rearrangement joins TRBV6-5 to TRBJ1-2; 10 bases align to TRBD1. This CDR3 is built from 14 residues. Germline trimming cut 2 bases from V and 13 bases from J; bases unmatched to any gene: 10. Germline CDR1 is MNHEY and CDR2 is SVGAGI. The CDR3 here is CASSYRDRGGSCTF. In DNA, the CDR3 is TGTGCCAGCAGTTACAGGGACAGGGGTGGGTCGTGCACCTTC.

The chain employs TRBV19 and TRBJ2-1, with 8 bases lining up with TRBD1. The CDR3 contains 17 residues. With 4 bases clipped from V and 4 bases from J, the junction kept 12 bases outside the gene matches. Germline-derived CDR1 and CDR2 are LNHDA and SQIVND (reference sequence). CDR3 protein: CASSTTSTGAPYNEQFF. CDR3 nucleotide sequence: TGTGCCAGTAGTACCACCTCGACAGGGGCCCCATACAATGAGCAGTTCTTC.

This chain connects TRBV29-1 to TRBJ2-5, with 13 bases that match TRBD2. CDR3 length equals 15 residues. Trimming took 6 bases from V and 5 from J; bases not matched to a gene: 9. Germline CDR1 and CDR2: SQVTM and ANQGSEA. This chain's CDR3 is CSVATSGRAGETQYF. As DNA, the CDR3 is TGCAGCGTCGCTACTAGCGGGAGGGCCGGGGAGACCCAGTACTTC.

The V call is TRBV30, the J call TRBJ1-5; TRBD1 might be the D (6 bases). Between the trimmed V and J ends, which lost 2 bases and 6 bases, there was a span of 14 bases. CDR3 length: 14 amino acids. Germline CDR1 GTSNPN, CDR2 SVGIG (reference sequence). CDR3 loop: CAWSTRGGGQPQHF. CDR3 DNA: TGTGCCTGGAGTACTCGAGGGGGGGGTCAGCCCCAGCATTTT.

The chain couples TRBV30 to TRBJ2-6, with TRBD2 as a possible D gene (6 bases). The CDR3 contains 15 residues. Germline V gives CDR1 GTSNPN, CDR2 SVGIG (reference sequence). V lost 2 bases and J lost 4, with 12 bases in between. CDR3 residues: CAWSSGGTGANVLTF. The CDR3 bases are TGTGCCTGGAGTTCGGGCGGGACCGGGGCCAACGTCCTGACTTTC.

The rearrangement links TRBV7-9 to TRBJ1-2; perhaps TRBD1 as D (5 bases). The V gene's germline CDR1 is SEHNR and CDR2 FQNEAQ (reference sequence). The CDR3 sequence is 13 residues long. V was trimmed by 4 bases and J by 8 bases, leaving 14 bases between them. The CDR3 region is CASSSRDRPGYTF. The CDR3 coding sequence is TGTGCCAGCAGCTCCAGGGACCGGCCAGGCTACACCTTC.

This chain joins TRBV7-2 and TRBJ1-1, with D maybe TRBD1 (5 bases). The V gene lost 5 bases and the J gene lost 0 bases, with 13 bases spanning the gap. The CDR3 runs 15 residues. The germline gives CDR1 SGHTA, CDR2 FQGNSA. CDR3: CASSAPQGLNTEAFF. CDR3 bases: TGTGCCAGCAGCGCACCCCAGGGACTGAACACTGAAGCTTTCTTT.

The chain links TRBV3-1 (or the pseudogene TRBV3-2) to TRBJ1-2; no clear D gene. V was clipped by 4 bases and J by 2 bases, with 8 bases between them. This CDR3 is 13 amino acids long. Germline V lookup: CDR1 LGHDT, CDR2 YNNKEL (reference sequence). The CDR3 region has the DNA TGTGCCAGCAGCCTCCAGTTGAACTATGGCTACACCTTC. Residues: CASSLQLNYGYTF.

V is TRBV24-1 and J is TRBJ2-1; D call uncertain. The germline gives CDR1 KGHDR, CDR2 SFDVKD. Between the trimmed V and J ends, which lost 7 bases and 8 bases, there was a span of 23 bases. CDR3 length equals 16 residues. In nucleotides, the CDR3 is TGTGCCACCAGCGGAAAGTCGGCAGGTACGGCGGATGAGCAGTTCTTC. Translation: CATSGKSAGTADEQFF.

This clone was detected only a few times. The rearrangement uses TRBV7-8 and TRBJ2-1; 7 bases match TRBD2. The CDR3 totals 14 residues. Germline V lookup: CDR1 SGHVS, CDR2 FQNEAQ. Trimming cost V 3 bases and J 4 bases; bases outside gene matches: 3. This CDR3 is CASSLRGRYNEQFF. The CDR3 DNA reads TGTGCCAGCAGCTTGCGGGGGAGGTACAATGAGCAGTTCTTC.

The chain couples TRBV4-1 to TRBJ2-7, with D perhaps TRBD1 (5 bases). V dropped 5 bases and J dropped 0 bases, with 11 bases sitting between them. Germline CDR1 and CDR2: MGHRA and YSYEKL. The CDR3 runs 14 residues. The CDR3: CASSIQDRSYEQYF. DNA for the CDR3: TGCGCCAGCAGCATACAGGATCGCTCCTACGAGCAGTACTTC.

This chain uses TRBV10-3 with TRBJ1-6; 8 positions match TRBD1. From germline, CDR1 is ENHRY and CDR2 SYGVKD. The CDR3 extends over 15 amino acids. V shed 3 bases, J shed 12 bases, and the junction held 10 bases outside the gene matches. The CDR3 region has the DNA TGTGCCATCAGTGACTCCGGGACAGGAGAGAAACCCCTCCACTTT. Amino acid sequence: CAISDSGTGEKPLHF.

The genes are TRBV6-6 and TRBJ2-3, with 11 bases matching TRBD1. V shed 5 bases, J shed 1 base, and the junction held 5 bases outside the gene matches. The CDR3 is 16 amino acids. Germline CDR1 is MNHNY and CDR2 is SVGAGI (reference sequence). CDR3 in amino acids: CASSTRDRGGTDTQYF. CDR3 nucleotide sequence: TGTGCCAGCAGTACCCGGGACAGGGGGGGCACAGATACGCAGTATTTT.

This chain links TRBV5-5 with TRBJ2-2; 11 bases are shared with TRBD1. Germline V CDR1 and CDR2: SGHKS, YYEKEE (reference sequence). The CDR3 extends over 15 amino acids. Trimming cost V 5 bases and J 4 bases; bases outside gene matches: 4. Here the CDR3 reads CASSPGTGGTGELFF. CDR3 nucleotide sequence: TGTGCCAGCAGTCCCGGGACAGGGGGCACCGGGGAGCTGTTTTTT.